These T cell receptor beta chains were read from a single sample in a study of breast tumors, draining lymph nodes, adjacent tissues. In TCRdb, the multiplex PCR reads were re-called with MiXCR into one record per CDR3 protein. This sample has approximately 52,000 distinct CDR3 sequences; roughly two fifths occur once, and the top ten carry under 12%. The material sequenced was breast tumor tissue. The receptor source for this set is a female donor with breast cancer. Some clones in this sample may be carry-over from other donors' samples. The CDR3 runs from the conserved cysteine through the conserved F or W. Each record gives: J gene, D gene, clone size, V gene, CDR3 DNA, CDR3 protein. D genes are given only for firm matches. The listing skips clone size in some rows; elsewhere it reads once, few, many or a size class.

TRBJ1-4 NA many TRBV7-8 TGTGCCAGCAGCGTTAAGGGTTTGGACCTTGCAACTAATGAAAAACTGTTTTTT CASSVKGLDLATNEKLFF
TRBJ1-1 NA NA TRBV4-1 TGCGCCAGCAGCCACTGGGACGGGAACACTGAAGCTTTCTTT CASSHWDGNTEAFF
TRBJ1-6 NA many TRBV20-1 TGCAGTGCTCCGATCCGGGACGGCGGGAATTCACCCCTCCACTTT CSAPIRDGGNSPLHF
TRBJ1-5 TRBD1 many TRBV5-5 TGTGCCAGCAGCCCGGGACAGAAAAATCAGCCCCAGCATTTT CASSPGQKNQPQHF
TRBJ2-5 NA once TRBV20-1 TGCAGTGCTAGAGATCGAAGGGGGGGTTACCAAGAGACCCAGTACTTC CSARDRRGGYQETQYF
TRBJ2-3 NA NA TRBV27 TGTGCCTGCAGTTTAGATGCGGCCAATACAGATACGCAGTATTTT CACSLDAANTDTQYF
TRBJ2-7 TRBD1 medium-sized TRBV5-8 TGTGCCAGCAGCTGGGGTCCGGGACAGGGTTACGAGCAGTACTTC CASSWGPGQGYEQYF
TRBJ1-1 NA many TRBV29-1 TGCAGCGTTGCACCGGGGGACACTGAAGCTTTCTTT CSVAPGDTEAFF
TRBJ2-5 NA NA TRBV14 NA CASSIYLCSVVQPGGETQYF
TRBJ1-2 NA many TRBV3-1 TGTGCCAGCAGCCAAGATTGGGAAGGTCGGGGCTACACCTTC CASSQDWEGRGYTF
TRBJ2-5 NA NA TRBV29-1 TGCAGCGTTATAGCGATAAAAGAGACCCAGTACTTC CSVIAIKETQYF
TRBJ2-5 NA NA TRBV19 TGTGCCAGTACCCACACTTCAGGGGACTGGGGGCCCCAGTACTTC CASTHTSGDWGPQYF
TRBJ2-1 NA many TRBV5-6 TGTGCCAGCAGCCATGAGAAAGCGTCAGGGAAAAGCTACAATGAGCAGTTCTTC CASSHEKASGKSYNEQFF
TRBJ2-5 NA NA TRBV7-9 TGTGCTAGCATCAACAGGGACTCTTGCGAGACCCAGTACTTC CASINRDSCETQYF
TRBJ1-5 TRBD1 NA TRBV19 TGTGCCAGTAGTATACCTCTACGGGGGACAGGGGAGGATCAGCCCCAGCATTTT CASSIPLRGTGEDQPQHF
TRBJ2-1 TRBD2 many TRBV7-3 TGTGCCAGCAGCGAAGCGGGACTAGGTCCCAATGAGCAGTTCTTC CASSEAGLGPNEQFF
TRBJ1-4 NA NA TRBV10-3 TGTGCCATCAGTGGGCCCGATCGTACTCTGGGACTGTCTTTT CAISGPDRTLGLSF
TRBJ1-6 NA NA TRBV7-6 TGCGCCAGCAGTACAGCCCCGGGACACGTAAATTCACTCCTCCACTTT CASSTAPGHVNSLLHF
TRBJ1-5 NA NA TRBV6-5 TGTGCCAGCAGTCCGTCAGCTGGGGGGGGCAATCAGCCCCAGCATTTT CASSPSAGGGNQPQHF
TRBJ2-1 NA many TRBV6-1 TGTGCCAGCAGTGTAGCGGTGAGCTCCTACAATGAGCAGTTCTTC CASSVAVSSYNEQFF
TRBJ2-5 TRBD2 once TRBV5-4 TGTGCCAGCTCAAGACTAGCGGGGGGTCAGCAAGAGACCCAGTACTTC CASSRLAGGQQETQYF
TRBJ1-4 NA NA TRBV19 TGTGCCAGTAGCCTAGGTCGGGGGAAATCCTACAATGAAAAACTGTTTTTT CASSLGRGKSYNEKLFF
TRBJ2-3 TRBD1 many TRBV6-1 TGTGCCAGCAGTAGTTGGGACAGAATCACAGATACGCAGTATTTT CASSSWDRITDTQYF
TRBJ2-3 NA NA TRBV5-1 TGCGCCAGCAGCTTCGTCACAGGTAACAATGAGCAGTATTTT CASSFVTGNNEQYF
TRBJ2-3 NA medium-sized TRBV10-3 TGTGCCATCAGTGCTGTGAGCGCAGATACGCAGTATTTT CAISAVSADTQYF
TRBJ2-2 TRBD1 many TRBV24-1 TGTGCCACCAGTGATTTAGGGAGACAGGGAAACACCGGGGAGCTGTTTTTT CATSDLGRQGNTGELFF
TRBJ2-1 TRBD2 NA TRBV7-9 TGTGCCAGCAGCTCGGTAGGCGGGAGAATAGATGAGCAGCTCTTC CASSSVGGRIDEQLF